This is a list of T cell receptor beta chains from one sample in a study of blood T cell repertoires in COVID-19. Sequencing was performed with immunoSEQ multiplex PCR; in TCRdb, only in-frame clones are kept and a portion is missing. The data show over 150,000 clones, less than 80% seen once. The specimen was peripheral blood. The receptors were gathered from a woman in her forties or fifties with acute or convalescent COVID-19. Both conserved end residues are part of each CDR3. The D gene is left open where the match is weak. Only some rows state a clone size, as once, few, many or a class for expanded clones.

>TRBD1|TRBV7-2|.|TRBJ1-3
CASSTSGTARNTIYF
TGTGCCAGCAGTACCTCCGGGACAGCCCGAAACACCATATATTTT
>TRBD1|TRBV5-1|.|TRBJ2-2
CASSWTGPGELFF
TGCGCCAGCAGCTGGACAGGGCCCGGGGAGCTGTTTTTT
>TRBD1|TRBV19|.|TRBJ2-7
CASSIARDRAYEQYF
TGTGCCAGTAGTATAGCCCGGGACAGGGCCTACGAGCAGTACTTC
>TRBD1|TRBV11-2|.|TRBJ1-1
CASSPGGDTEAFF
TGTGCCAGCAGCCCAGGGGGAGACACTGAAGCTTTCTTT
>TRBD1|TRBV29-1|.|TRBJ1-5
CSVGKPGGEPQHF
TGCAGCGTTGGGAAACCAGGGGGTGAGCCCCAGCATTTT
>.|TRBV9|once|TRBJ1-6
CASRSGGEGGSPLHF
TGTGCCAGCAGATCCGGAGGGGAGGGAGGGTCACCCCTCCACTTT
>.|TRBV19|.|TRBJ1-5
CATSTLPGQPQHF
TGTGCCACTAGTACCCTCCCAGGTCAGCCCCAGCATTTT
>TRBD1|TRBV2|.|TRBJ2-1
CASSEDRVSYNEQFF
TGTGCCAGCAGTGAGGACAGGGTGTCCTACAATGAGCAGTTCTTC
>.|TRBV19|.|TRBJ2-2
CASSRSSTGELFF
TGTGCCAGTAGTAGATCTAGCACCGGGGAGCTGTTTTTT
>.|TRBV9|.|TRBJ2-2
CASSASSTGGGNTGELFF
TGTGCCAGCAGCGCCTCGTCGACAGGCGGGGGCAACACCGGGGAGCTGTTTTTT
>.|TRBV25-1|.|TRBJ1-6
CASSPDSHLWNSPLHF
TGTGCCAGCAGTCCAGACAGCCACCTCTGGAATTCACCCCTCCACTTT
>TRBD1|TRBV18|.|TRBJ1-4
CASSQDRRNEKLFF
TGTGCCAGCTCCCAGGACAGGCGTAATGAAAAACTGTTTTTT
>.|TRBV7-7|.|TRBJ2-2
CASSSLPGHRTGELFF
TGTGCCAGCAGCTCCCTACCGGGACATCGGACCGGGGAGCTGTTTTTT
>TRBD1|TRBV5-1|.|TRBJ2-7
CASSLASGTGAYEQYF
TGCGCCAGCAGCTTGGCCTCAGGGACAGGTGCCTACGAGCAGTACTTC
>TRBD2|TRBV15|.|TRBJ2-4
CATSGPSGGPLIAKNIQYF
TGTGCCACCAGCGGCCCCAGCGGGGGCCCATTGATAGCCAAAAACATTCAGTACTTC
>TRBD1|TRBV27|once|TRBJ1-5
CASRKDRTDNQPQHF
TGTGCCAGCAGGAAGGACAGGACCGACAATCAGCCCCAGCATTTT
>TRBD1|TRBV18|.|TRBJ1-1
CASSQDRQNTEAFF
TGTGCCAGCTCGCAGGACAGGCAGAACACTGAAGCTTTCTTT
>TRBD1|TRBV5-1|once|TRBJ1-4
CASSYGPGQGEKLFF
TGCGCCAGCAGCTATGGGCCGGGACAGGGAGAAAAACTGTTTTTT